These T cell receptor beta chains were read from a single sample in a study of blood T cell repertoires in COVID-19. Assay: immunoSEQ multiplex PCR; the TCRdb copy retains only in-frame clones and omits some. The profile shows about 300,000 clones, more than 75% of them singletons. Sequenced sample: PBMCs or T cells enriched from blood (not recorded which). The receptor set was obtained from a man aged 25 to 40 who had recovered from COVID-19. Both conserved end residues are part of each CDR3. Each record gives: V gene, clone size, J gene, D gene, CDR3 DNA, CDR3 protein. The D gene is left open where the match is weak. Size is stated for part of the rows, as once, few or many counts, or as a class when the clone is expanded.

v_gene: TRBV7-8
abundance: -
j_gene: TRBJ2-3
d_gene: -
CDR3nt: TGTGCCAGCAGCTATCGGACAGGAGGGAGCACAGATACGCAGTATTTT
CDR3aa: CASSYRTGGSTDTQYF

v_gene: TRBV27
abundance: -
j_gene: TRBJ1-4
d_gene: -
CDR3nt: TGTGCCAGCAGTTTATATCCCAGAAGAGCCCGGGATGAAAAACTGTTTTTT
CDR3aa: CASSLYPRRARDEKLFF

v_gene: TRBV28
abundance: -
j_gene: TRBJ1-3
d_gene: -
CDR3nt: TGTGCCAGCAGTTTTAAACCCCCCTGGGCAGGGATAAGAGGAAACACCATATATTTT
CDR3aa: CASSFKPPWAGIRGNTIYF

v_gene: TRBV7-9
abundance: -
j_gene: TRBJ2-5
d_gene: TRBD1
CDR3nt: TGTGCCAGCAGCCCCGGGACAGGGAGAGAGACCCAGTACTTC
CDR3aa: CASSPGTGRETQYF

v_gene: TRBV27
abundance: -
j_gene: TRBJ1-6
d_gene: TRBD1
CDR3nt: TGTGCCAGCAGTTCGTCAGGGGGCGGGTCCCTCCACTTT
CDR3aa: CASSSSGGGSLHF

v_gene: TRBV14
abundance: -
j_gene: TRBJ2-3
d_gene: TRBD2
CDR3nt: TGTGCCAGCAGCCGTGTGTCTAGCGGGGGAGATACGCAGTATTTT
CDR3aa: CASSRVSSGGDTQYF

v_gene: TRBV29-1
abundance: -
j_gene: TRBJ2-3
d_gene: TRBD1
CDR3nt: TGCAGCGTTGAAGATCGCGCGGGACAGGGATCAACAGATACGCAGTATTTT
CDR3aa: CSVEDRAGQGSTDTQYF

v_gene: TRBV5-6
abundance: -
j_gene: TRBJ1-1
d_gene: TRBD1
CDR3nt: TGTGCCAGCAGCCAGGACAGGTTTAATGAAGCTTTCTTT
CDR3aa: CASSQDRFNEAFF

v_gene: TRBV5-1
abundance: -
j_gene: TRBJ2-5
d_gene: -
CDR3nt: TGCGCCAGCAGCTTGGCGTACCAAGAGACCCAGTACTTC
CDR3aa: CASSLAYQETQYF

v_gene: TRBV30
abundance: -
j_gene: TRBJ1-6
d_gene: -
CDR3nt: TGTGCCTGGAGTTTCATTCAGGGATTTAGGAATTCACCCCTCCACTTT
CDR3aa: CAWSFIQGFRNSPLHF

v_gene: TRBV30
abundance: -
j_gene: TRBJ1-1
d_gene: TRBD1
CDR3nt: TGTGCCTGGAACAAACTCGACAGGGGGTTAGTGAACACTGAAGCTTTCTTT
CDR3aa: CAWNKLDRGLVNTEAFF

v_gene: TRBV5-4
abundance: once
j_gene: TRBJ2-5
d_gene: -
CDR3nt: TGTGCCAGCAGCTTGAGGGGTCTACAAGAGACCCAGTACTTC
CDR3aa: CASSLRGLQETQYF

v_gene: TRBV14
abundance: -
j_gene: TRBJ2-1
d_gene: TRBD2
CDR3nt: TGTGCCAGCAGCCAAGAAACGGGAGGGGGAATTTACAATGAGCAGTTCTTC
CDR3aa: CASSQETGGGIYNEQFF

v_gene: TRBV12-3/TRBV12-4
abundance: -
j_gene: TRBJ1-3
d_gene: -
CDR3nt: TGTGCCAGCAGACTGAGGGATCACACCATATATTTT
CDR3aa: CASRLRDHTIYF

v_gene: TRBV5-1
abundance: -
j_gene: TRBJ1-5
d_gene: -
CDR3nt: TGCGCCAGCAGCTTGGGCCCAACAGGGTATAGCAATCAGCCCCAGCATTTT
CDR3aa: CASSLGPTGYSNQPQHF

v_gene: TRBV5-4
abundance: -
j_gene: TRBJ2-5
d_gene: -
CDR3nt: TGTGCCAGCAGCGGCGGCATAGAGACCCAGTACTTC
CDR3aa: CASSGGIETQYF

v_gene: TRBV4-1
abundance: -
j_gene: TRBJ2-7
d_gene: TRBD1
CDR3nt: TGCGCCAGCAGCCAACCCCCGACAGGGAACCCCTACGAGCAGTACTTC
CDR3aa: CASSQPPTGNPYEQYF